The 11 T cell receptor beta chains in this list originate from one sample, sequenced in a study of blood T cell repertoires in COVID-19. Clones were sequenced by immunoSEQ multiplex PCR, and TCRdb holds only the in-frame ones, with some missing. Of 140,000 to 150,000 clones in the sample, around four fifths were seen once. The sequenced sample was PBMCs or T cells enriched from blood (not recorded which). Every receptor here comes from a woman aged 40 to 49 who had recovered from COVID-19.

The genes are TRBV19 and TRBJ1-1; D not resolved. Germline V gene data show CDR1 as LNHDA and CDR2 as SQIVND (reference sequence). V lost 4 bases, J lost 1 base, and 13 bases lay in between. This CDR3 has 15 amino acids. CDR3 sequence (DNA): TGTGCCAGTAGTAGCCTTACATCAGGGAACACTGAAGCTTTCTTT. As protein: CASSSLTSGNTEAFF.

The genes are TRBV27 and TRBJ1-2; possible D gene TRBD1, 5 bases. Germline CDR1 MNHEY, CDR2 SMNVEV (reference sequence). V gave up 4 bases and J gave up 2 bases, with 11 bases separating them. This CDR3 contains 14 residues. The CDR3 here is CASSYRQGNYGYTF. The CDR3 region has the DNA TGTGCCAGCAGTTACCGCCAGGGAAACTATGGCTACACCTTC.

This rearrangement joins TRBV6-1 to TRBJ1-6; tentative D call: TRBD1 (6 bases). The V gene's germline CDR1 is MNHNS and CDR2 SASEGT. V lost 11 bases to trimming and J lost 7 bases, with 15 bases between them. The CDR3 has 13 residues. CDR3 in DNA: TGTGCCGTCGGGGGGGGCAGAAATTCACCCCTCCACTTT. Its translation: CAVGGGRNSPLHF.

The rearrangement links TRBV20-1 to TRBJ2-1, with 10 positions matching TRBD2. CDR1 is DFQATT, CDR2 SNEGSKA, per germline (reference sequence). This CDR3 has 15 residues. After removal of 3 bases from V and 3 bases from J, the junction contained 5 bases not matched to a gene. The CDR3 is CSASVGTSVYNEQFF. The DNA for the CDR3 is TGCAGTGCTAGTGTGGGGACTAGCGTCTACAATGAGCAGTTCTTC.

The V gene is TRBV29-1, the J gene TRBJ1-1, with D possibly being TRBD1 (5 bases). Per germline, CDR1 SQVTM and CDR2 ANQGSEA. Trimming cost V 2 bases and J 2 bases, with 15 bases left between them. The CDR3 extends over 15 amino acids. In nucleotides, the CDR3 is TGCAGCGTTGAATCCAGGGCTAACCTTAACACTGAAGCTTTCTTT. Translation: CSVESRANLNTEAFF.

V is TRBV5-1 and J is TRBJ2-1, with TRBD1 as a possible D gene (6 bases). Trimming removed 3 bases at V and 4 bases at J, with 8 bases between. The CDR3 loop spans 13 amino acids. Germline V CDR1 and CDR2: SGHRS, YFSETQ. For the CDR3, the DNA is TGCGCCAGCAGCTCGGGACAATACAATGAGCAGTTCTTC. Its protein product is CASSSGQYNEQFF. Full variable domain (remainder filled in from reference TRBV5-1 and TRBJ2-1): KAGVTQTPRYLIKTRGQQVTLSCSPISGHRSVSWYQQTPGQGLQFLFEYFSETQRNKGNFPGRFSGRQFSNSRSEMNVSTLELGDSALYLCASSSGQYNEQFFGPGTRLTVL.

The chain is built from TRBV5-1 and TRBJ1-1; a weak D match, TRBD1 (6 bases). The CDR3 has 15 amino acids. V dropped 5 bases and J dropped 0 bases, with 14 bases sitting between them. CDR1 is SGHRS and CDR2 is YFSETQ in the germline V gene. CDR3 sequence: CASRRQVSMNTEAFF. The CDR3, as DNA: TGCGCCAGCAGGAGACAGGTCTCCATGAACACTGAAGCTTTCTTT.

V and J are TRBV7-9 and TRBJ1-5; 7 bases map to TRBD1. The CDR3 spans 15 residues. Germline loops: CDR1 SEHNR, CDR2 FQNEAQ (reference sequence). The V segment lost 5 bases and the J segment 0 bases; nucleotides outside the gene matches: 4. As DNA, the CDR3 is TGTGCCAGCAGCAGGACAGGCGATAGCAATCAGCCCCAGCATTTT. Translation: CASSRTGDSNQPQHF.

The DNA for the CDR3 is TGTGCTAGTGGTTTGGTAATGCTAGGCGGGAGGGCCGGGAATGAGCAGTTCTTC. This gives the protein CASGLVMLGGRAGNEQFF. The genes are TRBV12-5 and TRBJ2-1; TRBD2 aligns across 9 bases. The CDR3 totals 18 residues. Germline-derived CDR1 and CDR2 are LGHNT and FRNRAP. J lost 7 bases, V lost 0 bases, and 13 bases had no gene match.

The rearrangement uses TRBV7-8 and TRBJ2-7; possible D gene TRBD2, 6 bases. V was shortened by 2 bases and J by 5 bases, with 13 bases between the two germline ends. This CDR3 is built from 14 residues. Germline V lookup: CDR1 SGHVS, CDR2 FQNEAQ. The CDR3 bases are TGTGCCAGCAGCTTAATGGTCCGCGGGAACGAGCAGTACTTC. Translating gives CASSLMVRGNEQYF.

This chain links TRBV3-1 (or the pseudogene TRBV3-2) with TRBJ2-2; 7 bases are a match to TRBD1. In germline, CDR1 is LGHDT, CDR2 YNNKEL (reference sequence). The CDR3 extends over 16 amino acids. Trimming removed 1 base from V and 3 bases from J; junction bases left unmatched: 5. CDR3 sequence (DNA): TGTGCCAGCAGCCAAGCCGTGACAGGGTACACCGGGGAGCTGTTTTTT. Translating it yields CASSQAVTGYTGELFF.